These 13 T cell receptor beta chains were sequenced from one sample in a study of TIL therapy for anti-PD-1-resistant metastatic lung cancer (dated by TCRdb to the early 2020s). Using bias-controlled multiplex PCR with the immunoSEQ v3 hsTCRB kit, the TCR beta CDR3 regions were amplified from genomic DNA. The clones in this table, taken by TCRdb from immuneACCESS, are in-frame only. Not every clone is retained; where verified, under half of the shortfall comes from an unresolved V gene, and the cause of the rest is unknown. This sample lists fewer than 65,000 clones; roughly four fifths were detected once. The ten largest clones capture approximately 3% of the sample. Per the publication, the time point label means: pre-treatment sample, taken before nivolumab and TIL therapy. This material consisted of blood, taken at baseline. The source is a person aged 25-85 years with non-small cell lung cancer.

The rearrangement links TRBV24-1 to TRBJ2-7; D unclear. The CDR3 is 13 amino acids. The germline V gene encodes CDR1 KGHDR and CDR2 SFDVKD. Trimming shortened V by 4 bases and J by 0 bases, and 6 bases separated the two germline ends. CDR3 sequence reads: CATSDGNSYEQYF. In DNA, the CDR3 is TGTGCCACCAGTGACGGCAACTCCTACGAGCAGTACTTC.

This clone was detected only a few times. The CDR3 nucleotides are TGTGCCAGCAGCCTTATACCGACAGGGGACACTGAAGCTTTCTTT. Amino acid sequence: CASSLIPTGDTEAFF. V and J are TRBV3-1 (or the pseudogene TRBV3-2) and TRBJ1-1; 8 nucleotides match TRBD1. The CDR3 loop spans 15 amino acids. The trim removed 4 bases at V and 3 bases at J, leaving 7 bases unmatched. The germline gives CDR1 LGHDT, CDR2 YNNKEL (reference sequence).

The chain links TRBV30 to TRBJ1-5; unclear D gene. The V end was cut by 1 base, the J end by 4 bases, with 8 bases between. Germline assignment: CDR1 GTSNPN and CDR2 SVGIG (reference sequence). This CDR3 comprises 13 residues. The CDR3 DNA reads as TGTGCCTGGAGTGCGGGTAGAAATCAGCCCCAGCATTTT. Protein product: CAWSAGRNQPQHF.

The chain couples TRBV6-4 to TRBJ2-3; 11 bases match TRBD2. V was clipped by 0 bases and J by 2 bases; unmatched bases: 1. The CDR3 has 16 residues. Germline CDR1 is MRHNA and CDR2 is SNTAGT. The CDR3 nucleotides are TGTGCCAGCAGTGACTCTAGCGGGGGGGACACAGATACGCAGTATTTT. Translated: CASSDSSGGDTDTQYF.

V gene TRBV5-1 combines with J gene TRBJ2-2; 7 nucleotides line up with TRBD2. The CDR3 totals 16 residues. Germline V gives CDR1 SGHRS, CDR2 YFSETQ. V shed 1 base and J 0 bases; nucleotides not matched to a gene: 3. The CDR3 nucleotides are TGCGCCAGCAGCTTGTGGCTAGCGGCGAACACCGGGGAGCTGTTTTTT. Its protein is CASSLWLAANTGELFF. Full variable domain (remainder filled in from reference TRBV5-1 and TRBJ2-2): KAGVTQTPRYLIKTRGQQVTLSCSPISGHRSVSWYQQTPGQGLQFLFEYFSETQRNKGNFPGRFSGRQFSNSRSEMNVSTLELGDSALYLCASSLWLAANTGELFFGEGSRLTVL.

This clone was detected only a few times. The V call is TRBV9, the J call TRBJ2-7; 7 bases align to TRBD2. The ends lost 0 bases at V and 4 bases at J; junction bases unmatched: 7. CDR3 length equals 15 residues. Germline V gene sequence: CDR1 SGDLS, CDR2 YYNGEE. In DNA form, the CDR3 reads TGTGCCAGCAGCGTAGCTACGGGAGGAGCTTACGAGCAGTACTTC. Encoded protein: CASSVATGGAYEQYF.

The rearrangement uses TRBV18 and TRBJ1-3, with 10 bases aligning to TRBD1. The CDR3 is made up of 16 amino acids. Germline loops: CDR1 KGHSH, CDR2 LQKENI. V lost 3 bases to trimming and J lost 0 bases; unmatched junction nucleotides: 2. The CDR3 here is CASSPRTGGSGNTIYF. For the CDR3, the DNA is TGTGCCAGCTCACCCCGGACAGGGGGCTCTGGAAACACCATATATTTT. Combining the CDR3 with reference TRBV18 and TRBJ1-3 gives the whole variable domain NAGVMQNPRHLVRRRGQEARLRCSPMKGHSHVYWYRQLPEEGLKFMVYLQKENIIDESGMPKERFSAEFPKEGPSILRIQQVVRGDSAAYFCASSPRTGGSGNTIYFGEGSWLTVV.

V and J are TRBV24-1 and TRBJ2-7, with TRBD2 matching 8 bases. CDR1 is KGHDR, CDR2 SFDVKD, per germline. Trimming removed 9 bases from V and 1 base from J; junction bases left unmatched: 16. The CDR3 length is 17 residues. The CDR3 loop is CATRLGWKGTRSYEQYF. In nucleotides, the CDR3 is TGTGCCACCCGGTTGGGGTGGAAAGGGACTAGATCCTACGAGCAGTACTTC.

J is TRBJ2-6 and V is TRBV7-9, with TRBD1 matching over 8 bases. Germline CDR1 and CDR2: SEHNR and FQNEAQ (reference sequence). The length of the CDR3 is 18 residues. The V segment lost 5 bases and the J segment 2 bases; nucleotides outside the gene matches: 11. The CDR3 loop reads CASSRRTGLWAGANVLTF. The CDR3 DNA reads as TGTGCCAGCAGCAGAAGGACAGGGCTTTGGGCTGGGGCCAACGTCCTGACTTTC.

The CDR3 spells CASSARGPYEQYF. DNA of the CDR3: TGTGCCAGCAGTGCCAGGGGGCCCTACGAGCAGTACTTC. The chain couples TRBV28 to TRBJ2-7, with 8 bases fitting TRBD1. Losses at the gene ends were 5 bases for V and 2 bases for J; bases not matched to a gene: 2. Germline values: CDR1 MDHEN, CDR2 SYDVKM. The CDR3 is made up of 13 amino acids.

V usage is TRBV27 and J usage is TRBJ2-7, with 13 bases matching TRBD2. V gave up 5 bases and J gave up 6 bases; unmatched junction bases: 4. This CDR3 is 14 amino acids long. Looked up from germline, CDR1 is MNHEY and CDR2 is SMNVEV (reference sequence). CDR3 protein: CASSVLAGGAEQYF. CDR3 nucleotides: TGTGCCAGCAGTGTACTAGCGGGGGGGGCCGAGCAGTACTTC.

This chain connects TRBV7-9 to TRBJ2-1; possibly TRBD1 for D (7 bases). Germline assignment: CDR1 SEHNR and CDR2 FQNEAQ (reference sequence). The CDR3 has 16 amino acids. Trimming left V 3 bases short and J 2 bases short, with 14 bases between. The CDR3, as DNA: TGTGCCAGCAGCTTCGACGCAGGGGGGACCTACAATGAGCAGTTCTTC. It specifies CASSFDAGGTYNEQFF.

The gene calls are TRBV24-1 and TRBJ2-3; D not resolved. Germline loops: CDR1 KGHDR, CDR2 SFDVKD. The CDR3 length is 15 residues. V shed 0 bases and J shed 5 bases, with 11 bases lying between them. CDR3 sequence: CATSDLDGARDTQYF. Here the CDR3 DNA reads TGTGCCACCAGTGATTTGGACGGTGCAAGAGATACGCAGTATTTT.